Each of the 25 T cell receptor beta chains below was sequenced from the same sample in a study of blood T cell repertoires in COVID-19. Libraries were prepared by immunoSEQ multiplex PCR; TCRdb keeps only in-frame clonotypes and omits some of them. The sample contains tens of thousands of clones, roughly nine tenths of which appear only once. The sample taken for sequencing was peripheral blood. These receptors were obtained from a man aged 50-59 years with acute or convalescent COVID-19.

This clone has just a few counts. The CDR3 bases are TGTGCCAGCAGCCCGGGAGCGGGGGGGCCCCAAGAGACCCAGTACTTC. The encoded protein is CASSPGAGGPQETQYF. The V gene is TRBV5-4, the J gene TRBJ2-5, with 10 positions matching TRBD2. The V and J ends lost 4 bases and 1 base, in that order; junction bases with no gene match: 7. The CDR3 extends over 16 amino acids. Germline V gene data show CDR1 as SGHNT and CDR2 as YYREEE (reference sequence).

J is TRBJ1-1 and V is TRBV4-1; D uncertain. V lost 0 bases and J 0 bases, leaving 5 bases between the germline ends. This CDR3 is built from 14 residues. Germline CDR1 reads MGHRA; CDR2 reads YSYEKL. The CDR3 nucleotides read TGCGCCAGCAGCCAAGAGGGCTTGAACACTGAAGCTTTCTTT. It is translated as CASSQEGLNTEAFF.

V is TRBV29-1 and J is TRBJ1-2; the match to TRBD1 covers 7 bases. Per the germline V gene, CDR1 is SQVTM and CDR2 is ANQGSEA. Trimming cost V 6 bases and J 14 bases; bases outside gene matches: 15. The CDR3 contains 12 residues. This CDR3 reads CSVSQGSLARTF. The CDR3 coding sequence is TGCAGCGTATCACAGGGGAGCCTTGCGCGTACCTTC.

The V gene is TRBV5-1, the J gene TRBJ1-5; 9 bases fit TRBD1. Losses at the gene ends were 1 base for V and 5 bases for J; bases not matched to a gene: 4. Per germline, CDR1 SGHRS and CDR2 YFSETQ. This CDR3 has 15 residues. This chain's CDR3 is CASSLTGGRDQPQHF. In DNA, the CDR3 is TGCGCCAGCAGCTTGACAGGGGGCCGGGATCAGCCCCAGCATTTT.

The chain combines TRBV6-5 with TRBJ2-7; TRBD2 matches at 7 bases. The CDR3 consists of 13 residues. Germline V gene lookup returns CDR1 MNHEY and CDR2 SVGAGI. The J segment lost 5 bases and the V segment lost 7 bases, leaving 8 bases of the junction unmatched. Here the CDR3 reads CASKGGSSHEQYF. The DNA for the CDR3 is TGTGCCAGCAAGGGCGGGAGTTCCCACGAGCAGTACTTC.

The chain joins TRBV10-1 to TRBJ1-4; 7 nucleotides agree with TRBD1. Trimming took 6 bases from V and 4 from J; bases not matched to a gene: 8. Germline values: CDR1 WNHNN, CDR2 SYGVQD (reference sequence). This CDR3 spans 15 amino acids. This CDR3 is CASRRTGQNNEKLFF. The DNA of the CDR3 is TGCGCCAGCAGGCGCACGGGACAGAATAATGAAAAACTGTTTTTT.

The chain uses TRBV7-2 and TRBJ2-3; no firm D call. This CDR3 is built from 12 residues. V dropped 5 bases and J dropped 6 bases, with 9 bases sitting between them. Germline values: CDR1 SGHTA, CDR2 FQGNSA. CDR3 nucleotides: TGTGCCAGCAGCCAAGGAGAGGATACGCAGTATTTT. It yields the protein CASSQGEDTQYF.

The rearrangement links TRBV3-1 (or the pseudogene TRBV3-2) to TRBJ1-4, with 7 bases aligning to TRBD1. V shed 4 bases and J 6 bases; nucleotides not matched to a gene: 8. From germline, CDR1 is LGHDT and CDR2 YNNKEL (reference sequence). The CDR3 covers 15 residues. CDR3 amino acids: CASSPRQGSYEKLFF. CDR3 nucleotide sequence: TGTGCCAGCAGCCCCCGACAGGGAAGTTATGAAAAACTGTTTTTT.

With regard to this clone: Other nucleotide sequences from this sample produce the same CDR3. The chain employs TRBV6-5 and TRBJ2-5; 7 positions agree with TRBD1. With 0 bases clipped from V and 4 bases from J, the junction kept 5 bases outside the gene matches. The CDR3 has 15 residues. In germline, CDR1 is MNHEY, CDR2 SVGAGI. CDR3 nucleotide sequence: TGTGCCAGCAGTTACTCGAGACAGGGTAGAGAGACCCAGTACTTC. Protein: CASSYSRQGRETQYF.

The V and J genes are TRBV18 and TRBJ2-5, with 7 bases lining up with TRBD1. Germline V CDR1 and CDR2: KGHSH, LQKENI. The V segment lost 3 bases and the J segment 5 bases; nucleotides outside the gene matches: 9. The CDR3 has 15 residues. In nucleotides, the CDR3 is TGTGCCAGCTCACCTCTGACAGGGAGCCTGGAGACCCAGTACTTC. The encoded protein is CASSPLTGSLETQYF.

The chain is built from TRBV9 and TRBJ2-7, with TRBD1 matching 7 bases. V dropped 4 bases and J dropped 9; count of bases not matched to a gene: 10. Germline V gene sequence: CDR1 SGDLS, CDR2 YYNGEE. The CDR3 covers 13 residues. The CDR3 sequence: CASSRDSTTGQYF. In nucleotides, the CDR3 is TGTGCCAGCAGCCGGGACAGCACGACGGGGCAGTACTTC.

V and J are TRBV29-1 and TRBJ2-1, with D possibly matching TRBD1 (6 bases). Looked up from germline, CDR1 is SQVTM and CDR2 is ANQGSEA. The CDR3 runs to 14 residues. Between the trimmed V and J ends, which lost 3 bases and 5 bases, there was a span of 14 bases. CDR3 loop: CSVDPQGPHNEQFF. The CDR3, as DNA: TGCAGCGTTGACCCCCAGGGGCCCCACAATGAGCAGTTCTTC.

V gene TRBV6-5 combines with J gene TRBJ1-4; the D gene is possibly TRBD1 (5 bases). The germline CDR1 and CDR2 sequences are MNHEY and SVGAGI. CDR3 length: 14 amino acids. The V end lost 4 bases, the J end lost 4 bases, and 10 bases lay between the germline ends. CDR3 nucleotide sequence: TGTGCCAGCAGTTTACTGGGACTTAATGAAAAACTGTTTTTT. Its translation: CASSLLGLNEKLFF.

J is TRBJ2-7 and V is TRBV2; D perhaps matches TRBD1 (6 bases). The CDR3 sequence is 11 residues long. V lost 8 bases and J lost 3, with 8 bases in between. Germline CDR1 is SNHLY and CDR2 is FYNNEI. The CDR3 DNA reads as TGTGCCAGCCAAGGGGGCTACGAGCAGTACGTC. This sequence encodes CASQGGYEQYV.

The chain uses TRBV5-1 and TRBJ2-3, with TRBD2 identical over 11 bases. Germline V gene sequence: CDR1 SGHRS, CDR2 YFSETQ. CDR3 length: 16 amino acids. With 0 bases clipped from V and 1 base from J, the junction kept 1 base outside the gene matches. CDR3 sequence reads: CASSLDSGGGTDTQYF. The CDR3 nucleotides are TGCGCCAGCAGCTTGGATAGCGGGGGGGGCACAGATACGCAGTATTTT. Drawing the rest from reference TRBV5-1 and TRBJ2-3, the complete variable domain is KAGVTQTPRYLIKTRGQQVTLSCSPISGHRSVSWYQQTPGQGLQFLFEYFSETQRNKGNFPGRFSGRQFSNSRSEMNVSTLELGDSALYLCASSLDSGGGTDTQYFGPGTRLTVL.

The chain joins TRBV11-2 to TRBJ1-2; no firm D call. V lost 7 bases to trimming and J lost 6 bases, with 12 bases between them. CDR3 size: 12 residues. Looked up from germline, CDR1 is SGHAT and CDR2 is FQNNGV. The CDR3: CASTHRVDGYTF. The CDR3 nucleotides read TGTGCCAGCACCCACCGGGTGGATGGCTACACCTTC. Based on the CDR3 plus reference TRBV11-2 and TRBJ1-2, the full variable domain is EAGVAQSPRYKIIEKRQSVAFWCNPISGHATLYWYQQILGQGPKLLIQFQNNGVVDDSQLPKDRFSAERLKGVDSTLKIQPAKLEDSAVYLCASTHRVDGYTFGSGTRLTVV.

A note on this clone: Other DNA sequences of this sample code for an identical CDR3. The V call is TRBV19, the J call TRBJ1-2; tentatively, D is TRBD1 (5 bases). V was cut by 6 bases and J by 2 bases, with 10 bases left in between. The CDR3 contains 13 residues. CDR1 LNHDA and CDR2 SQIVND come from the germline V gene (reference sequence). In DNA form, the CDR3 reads TGTGCCAGTAGCCCCCAGGGAAACTATGGCTACACCTTC. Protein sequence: CASSPQGNYGYTF.

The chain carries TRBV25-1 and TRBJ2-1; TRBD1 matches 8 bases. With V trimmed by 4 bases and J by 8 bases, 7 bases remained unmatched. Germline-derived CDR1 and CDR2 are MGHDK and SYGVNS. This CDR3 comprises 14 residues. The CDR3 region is CASSGGTGSDEQFF. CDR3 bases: TGTGCCAGCAGTGGCGGGACAGGTTCGGATGAGCAGTTCTTC.

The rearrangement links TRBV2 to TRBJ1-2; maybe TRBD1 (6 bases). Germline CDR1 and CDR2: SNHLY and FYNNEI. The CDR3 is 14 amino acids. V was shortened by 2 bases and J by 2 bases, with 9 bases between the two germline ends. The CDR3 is CASSEHRDNYGYTF. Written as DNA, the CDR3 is TGTGCCAGCAGTGAACACAGGGACAACTATGGCTACACCTTC. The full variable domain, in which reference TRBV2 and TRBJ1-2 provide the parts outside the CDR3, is EPEVTQTPSHQVTQMGQEVILRCVPISNHLYFYWYRQILGQKVEFLVSFYNNEISEKSEIFDDQFSVERPDGSNFTLKIRSTKLEDSAMYFCASSEHRDNYGYTFGSGTRLTVV.

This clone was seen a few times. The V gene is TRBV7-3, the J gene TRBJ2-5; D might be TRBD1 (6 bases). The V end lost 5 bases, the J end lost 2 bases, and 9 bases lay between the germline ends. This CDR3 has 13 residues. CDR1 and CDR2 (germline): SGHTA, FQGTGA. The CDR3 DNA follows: TGTGCCAGCAGCCCCGGACAGCAAGAGACCCAGTACTTC. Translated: CASSPGQQETQYF.

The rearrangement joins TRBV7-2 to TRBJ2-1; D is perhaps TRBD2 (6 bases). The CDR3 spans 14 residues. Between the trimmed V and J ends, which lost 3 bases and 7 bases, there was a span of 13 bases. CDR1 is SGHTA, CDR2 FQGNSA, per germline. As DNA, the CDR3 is TGTGCCAGCAGCTTGTCGGGAGCATTAAATGAGCAGTTCTTC. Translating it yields CASSLSGALNEQFF.

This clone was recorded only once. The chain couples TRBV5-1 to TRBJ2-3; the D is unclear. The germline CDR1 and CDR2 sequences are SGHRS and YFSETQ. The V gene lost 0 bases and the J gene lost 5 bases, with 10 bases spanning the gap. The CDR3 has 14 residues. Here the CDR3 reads CASSLGPSRDTQYF. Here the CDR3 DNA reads TGCGCCAGCAGCTTGGGCCCCTCTAGAGATACGCAGTATTTT.

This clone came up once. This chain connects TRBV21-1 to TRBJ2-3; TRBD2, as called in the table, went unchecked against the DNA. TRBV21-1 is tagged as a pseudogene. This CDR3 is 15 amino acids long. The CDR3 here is CASSARDFHTDTQYF. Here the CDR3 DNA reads TGTGCCAGCAGCGCCCGGGACTTTCACACAGATACGCAGTATTTT.

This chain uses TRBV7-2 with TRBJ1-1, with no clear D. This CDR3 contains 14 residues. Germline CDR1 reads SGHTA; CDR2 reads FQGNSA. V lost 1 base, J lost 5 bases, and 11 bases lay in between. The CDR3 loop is CASSLETQATEAFF. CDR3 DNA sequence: TGTGCCAGCAGCTTAGAGACCCAGGCGACTGAAGCTTTCTTT.

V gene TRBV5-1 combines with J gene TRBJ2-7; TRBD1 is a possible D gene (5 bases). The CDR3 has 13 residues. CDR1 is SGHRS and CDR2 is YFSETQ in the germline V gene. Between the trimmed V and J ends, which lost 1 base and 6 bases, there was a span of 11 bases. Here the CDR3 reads CASSLTGPGEQYF. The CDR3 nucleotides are TGCGCCAGCAGCTTGACAGGCCCTGGCGAGCAGTACTTC.